The 30 T cell receptor beta chains given below trace back to one sample, sequenced in a study of a mutant IDH1 vaccine in newly diagnosed glioma. Their recognized antigens are unknown. As for time point: week 47, end of study. Topical imiquimod was applied with each vaccine dose, which held 300 ug of mutant IDH1 20-mer peptide. The data were produced by immunoSEQ multiplex PCR, yet TCRdb's version contains in-frame clones alone and is incomplete. Here the sample spans roughly 22,000 clones, around 76% being singletons. This specimen was PBMCs, taken from a glioma patient whose treatment included an IDH1 peptide vaccine. Every receptor here comes from a middle-aged man with glioma. Some clones in this sample may be carry-over from other donors' samples.

In DNA, the CDR3 is TGTGCCAGCAGCCGAACCTTTGACAGGGCCCAGCCCCAGCATTTT. Its protein is CASSRTFDRAQPQHF. The chain combines TRBV6-5 with TRBJ1-5; 7 nucleotides agree with TRBD1. Germline V lookup: CDR1 MNHEY, CDR2 SVGAGI. The CDR3 is 15 residues long. Losses at the gene ends were 6 bases for V and 7 bases for J; bases not matched to a gene: 12.

V usage is TRBV5-1 and J usage is TRBJ2-5; D possibly corresponds to TRBD1 (6 bases). The CDR3 contains 14 residues. V was cut by 4 bases and J by 1 base, with 11 bases left in between. The germline V gene encodes CDR1 SGHRS and CDR2 YFSETQ. The CDR3 coding sequence is TGCGCCAGCAGCCCTCCAGGGGTCCAAGAGACCCAGTACTTC. Amino acids: CASSPPGVQETQYF.

V usage is TRBV6-1 and J usage is TRBJ1-5; 9 positions agree with TRBD1. V lost 5 bases, J lost 7 bases, and 9 bases stayed unmatched. There are 15 residues in the CDR3. The germline gives CDR1 MNHNS, CDR2 SASEGT. CDR3 coding DNA: TGTGCCAGCAGTACAGTAACAGGGGGCGGCCAGCCCCAGCATTTT. It specifies CASSTVTGGGQPQHF.

The V gene is TRBV5-4, the J gene TRBJ2-1; D remains ambiguous. The V gene's germline CDR1 is SGHNT and CDR2 YYREEE (reference sequence). This CDR3 region has 17 residues. Between the trimmed V and J ends, which lost 3 bases and 3 bases, there was a span of 19 bases. CDR3 in amino acids: CASSSPSRSSFYNEQFF. CDR3 bases: TGTGCCAGCAGCTCACCCTCTAGAAGCAGCTTCTACAATGAGCAGTTCTTC.

The V gene is TRBV5-1, the J gene TRBJ2-1; the match to TRBD2 covers 8 bases. CDR3 length equals 15 residues. J gave up 3 bases and V 3 bases, and 5 bases lay outside the gene matches. Germline lookup yields CDR1 SGHRS and CDR2 YFSETQ. The CDR3 here is CASSSGGDHYNEQFF. DNA of the CDR3: TGCGCCAGCAGCTCCGGGGGGGACCACTACAATGAGCAGTTCTTC.

The genes are TRBV5-1 and TRBJ2-1; 8 bases agree with TRBD2. Per germline, CDR1 SGHRS and CDR2 YFSETQ. CDR3 length: 15 residues. Losses at the gene ends were 6 bases for V and 7 bases for J; bases not matched to a gene: 12. The CDR3 bases are TGCGCCAGCACCGGGCTAGCCGGGGGGGTGAATGAGCAGTTCTTC. Its translation: CASTGLAGGVNEQFF.

The chain employs TRBV7-9 and TRBJ1-2, with 7 positions matching TRBD1. With 6 bases clipped from V and 8 bases from J, the junction kept 6 bases outside the gene matches. CDR1 is SEHNR, CDR2 FQNEAQ, per germline (reference sequence). This CDR3 has 12 residues. The CDR3, as DNA: TGTGCCAGCAGGGATACAGGGGACGGCTACACCTTC. Encoded protein: CASRDTGDGYTF.

This clone has a handful of counts. The gene calls are TRBV15 and TRBJ2-2; possibly TRBD2 for D (5 bases). CDR1 and CDR2 (germline): LNHNV, YYDKDF (reference sequence). V was clipped by 5 bases and J by 5 bases, with 9 bases between them. The CDR3 runs 13 residues. The CDR3 spells CATSLRGTGELFF. Here the CDR3 DNA reads TGTGCCACCAGCCTCCGGGGAACCGGGGAGCTGTTTTTT. The full variable domain, rest sourced from reference TRBV15 and TRBJ2-2, is DAMVIQNPRYQVTQFGKPVTLSCSQTLNHNVMYWYQQKSSQAPKLLFHYYDKDFNNEADTPDNFQSRRPNTSFCFLDIRSPGLGDTAMYLCATSLRGTGELFFGEGSRLTVL.

The chain is built from TRBV4-3 and TRBJ1-1; D is ambiguous. The CDR3 runs to 16 residues. Germline CDR1 reads LGHNA; CDR2 reads YSLEER. The germline V and J ends were trimmed by 1 base and 1 base, with 13 bases remaining between them. CDR3 amino acids: CASSQVSEAANTEAFF. The CDR3 nucleotides read TGCGCCAGCAGCCAAGTAAGTGAGGCTGCGAACACTGAAGCTTTCTTT.

CDR3 sequence reads: CASSRAPTAEGLGRYGYTF. In DNA form, the CDR3 reads TGCGCCAGCAGCCGAGCACCGACAGCAGAGGGACTGGGGAGGTATGGCTACACCTTC. The rearrangement links TRBV4-1 to TRBJ1-2, with TRBD1 as a possible D gene (5 bases). This CDR3 contains 19 residues. Germline V gene data show CDR1 as MGHRA and CDR2 as YSYEKL. V was shortened by 4 bases and J by 5 bases, with 29 bases between the two germline ends.

The chain joins TRBV7-6 to TRBJ1-6; 9 bases fit TRBD1. Germline lookup yields CDR1 SGHVS and CDR2 FNYEAQ. The length of the CDR3 is 15 residues. With 4 bases clipped from V and 7 bases from J, the junction kept 5 bases outside the gene matches. The CDR3 loop reads CASSSRDRVNSPLHF. The CDR3 nucleotides read TGTGCCAGCAGCTCCCGGGACAGGGTGAATTCACCCCTCCACTTT.

This sequence joins TRBV6-5 and TRBJ1-1; tentative D call: TRBD1 (5 bases). V lost 4 bases to trimming and J lost 3 bases, with 15 bases between them. The CDR3 runs to 15 residues. CDR1 is MNHEY, CDR2 SVGAGI, per germline. The CDR3 spells CASSSPGALDTEAFF. The DNA for the CDR3 is TGTGCCAGCAGTTCCCCCGGGGCGCTGGACACTGAAGCTTTCTTT.

This clone appeared a few times. CDR3 in amino acids: CASSLGLDYNEQFF. CDR3 coding DNA: TGCGCCAGCAGCCTAGGACTCGATTACAATGAGCAGTTCTTC. This chain joins TRBV5-1 and TRBJ2-1, with D possibly being TRBD2 (5 bases). Per germline, CDR1 SGHRS and CDR2 YFSETQ. The CDR3 totals 14 residues. V dropped 4 bases and J dropped 4 bases, with 12 bases sitting between them.

V is TRBV5-1 and J is TRBJ2-7, with 8 bases aligning to TRBD1. This CDR3 is built from 14 residues. Germline V gene data show CDR1 as SGHRS and CDR2 as YFSETQ. V shed 5 bases, J shed 4 bases, and the junction held 8 bases outside the gene matches. This CDR3 reads CASRGTGSLYEQYF. The CDR3 DNA follows: TGCGCCAGCAGGGGGACAGGATCCCTATACGAGCAGTACTTC.

The chain is built from TRBV7-8 and TRBJ2-3, with D perhaps TRBD2 (6 bases). This CDR3 has 15 amino acids. Germline assignment: CDR1 SGHVS and CDR2 FQNEAQ. V lost 0 bases, J lost 4 bases, and 11 bases lay in between. DNA for the CDR3: TGTGCCAGCAGCTTAGCGGGGGGTATCCCAGATACGCAGTATTTT. This translates into CASSLAGGIPDTQYF.

The chain has TRBV25-1 and TRBJ2-7; TRBD1 matches 10 bases. In germline, CDR1 is MGHDK, CDR2 SYGVNS. This CDR3 is built from 15 residues. The V gene end was trimmed by 3 bases and the J gene end by 2 bases; junction bases not matched to a gene: 4. The CDR3 region is CASSEPGTGAYEQYF. The DNA for the CDR3 is TGTGCCAGCAGTGAGCCCGGGACAGGGGCCTACGAGCAGTACTTC.

The gene calls are TRBV7-2 and TRBJ2-2; no clear D gene. The CDR3 consists of 15 residues. Trimming cost V 3 bases and J 5 bases, with 13 bases left between them. The germline V gene encodes CDR1 SGHTA and CDR2 FQGNSA. CDR3 loop: CASSLDGPDTGELFF. CDR3 DNA: TGTGCCAGCAGCTTGGACGGTCCTGATACCGGGGAGCTGTTTTTT.

V usage is TRBV27 and J usage is TRBJ2-7, with D possibly matching TRBD1 (5 bases). The CDR3 runs to 16 residues. Germline V gene lookup returns CDR1 MNHEY and CDR2 SMNVEV (reference sequence). The germline V and J ends were trimmed by 5 bases and 4 bases, with 21 bases remaining between them. CDR3 sequence (DNA): TGTGCCAGCAGTCCTCAGACAGCCACCCTCGGGTACGAGCAGTACTTC. Translated, it gives CASSPQTATLGYEQYF.

The chain recombines TRBV7-8 with TRBJ2-7; the match to TRBD1 covers 10 bases. The trim removed 5 bases at V and 4 bases at J, leaving 8 bases unmatched. The CDR3 is 15 residues long. Germline CDR1 is SGHVS and CDR2 is FQNEAQ. The CDR3 region has the DNA TGTGCCAGCAGCACTGGGGGACAGGGGACTTACGAGCAGTACTTC. Translating it yields CASSTGGQGTYEQYF.

The chain has TRBV7-2 and TRBJ2-7; TRBD1 or TRBD2 may be the D gene (6 bases each). CDR1 is SGHTA and CDR2 is FQGNSA in the germline V gene. Trimming removed 1 base from V and 2 bases from J, with 12 bases in between. CDR3 length: 15 amino acids. The CDR3 DNA sequence: TGTGCCAGCAGCTTAGGGCCGGGGGCGGCCTACGAGCAGTACTTC. This codes for CASSLGPGAAYEQYF.

The CDR3 protein is CASSFRGSAYEQYF. In DNA, the CDR3 is TGCGCCAGCAGCTTTCGGGGTTCCGCTTACGAGCAGTACTTC. This chain uses TRBV5-1 with TRBJ2-7; weak D call: TRBD2 (5 bases). The V gene's germline CDR1 is SGHRS and CDR2 YFSETQ. CDR3 size: 14 residues. V was clipped by 2 bases and J by 4 bases, with 13 bases between them.

The chain has TRBV19 and TRBJ1-1, with D possibly matching TRBD1 (6 bases). Germline V CDR1 and CDR2: LNHDA, SQIVND (reference sequence). The CDR3 length is 15 residues. Deletions cut 10 bases from V and 3 bases from J, with 21 bases between. The CDR3 reads CATSRNRVVDTEAFF. The CDR3 nucleotides are TGTGCCACCTCCCGCAACAGGGTGGTGGACACTGAAGCTTTCTTT.

The chain carries TRBV6-1 and TRBJ1-1; TRBD1 aligns across 7 bases. Losses at the gene ends were 6 bases for V and 9 bases for J; bases not matched to a gene: 10. The length of the CDR3 is 13 residues. Per the germline V gene, CDR1 is MNHNS and CDR2 is SASEGT. CDR3 nucleotides: TGTGCCAGCAGAGGGACAGAAAATTTACAAGCTTTCTTT. Translated, it gives CASRGTENLQAFF.

The chain employs TRBV19 and TRBJ1-2; maybe TRBD1 (6 bases). The CDR3 has 15 residues. The germline V gene has CDR1 LNHDA and CDR2 SQIVND (reference sequence). Between the trimmed V and J ends, which lost 5 bases and 2 bases, there was a span of 15 bases. CDR3 sequence (DNA): TGTGCCAGTAGTCCTAGGACAGCTACCAACTATGGCTACACCTTC. Protein sequence: CASSPRTATNYGYTF.

This clone was observed a handful of times. The genes are TRBV29-1 and TRBJ1-1; the match to TRBD1 covers 8 bases. The V gene's germline CDR1 is SQVTM and CDR2 ANQGSEA. This CDR3 region has 14 residues. Losses at the gene ends were 3 bases for V and 0 bases for J; bases not matched to a gene: 3. The CDR3 DNA follows: TGCAGCGTTGAGGAGACAGGGGTGAACACTGAAGCTTTCTTT. Its translation: CSVEETGVNTEAFF.

The chain employs TRBV5-6 and TRBJ2-5, with 10 bases lining up with TRBD2. The V gene's germline CDR1 is SGHDT and CDR2 YYEEEE. Trimming removed 4 bases from V and 5 bases from J; junction bases left unmatched: 11. The CDR3 totals 16 residues. CDR3 amino acids: CASSVYGLAASETQYF. Here the CDR3 DNA reads TGTGCCAGCAGCGTATATGGACTAGCGGCCTCCGAGACCCAGTACTTC.

This rearrangement joins TRBV6-1 to TRBJ1-5, with D hard to call. This CDR3 has 15 amino acids. V was pared by 2 bases and J by 0 bases, with 8 bases between. Germline CDR1 is MNHNS and CDR2 is SASEGT. CDR3 loop: CASSEFRHSNQPQHF. The CDR3 coding sequence is TGTGCCAGCAGTGAATTCCGGCATAGCAATCAGCCCCAGCATTTT.

This clone was observed a handful of times. This chain connects TRBV6-5 to TRBJ1-2, with a possible D match to TRBD1 (6 bases). V lost 6 bases to trimming and J lost 8 bases, with 13 bases between them. This CDR3 comprises 12 residues. Germline loops: CDR1 MNHEY, CDR2 SVGAGI. The CDR3 DNA is TGTGCCAGCAGGCAGGGGTTGGGAGGCTACACCTTC. Amino acids: CASRQGLGGYTF.

The chain has TRBV5-1 and TRBJ1-2; 7 bases are shared with TRBD1. Germline V CDR1 and CDR2: SGHRS, YFSETQ. J lost 1 base, V lost 1 base, and 13 bases had no gene match. CDR3 length equals 18 residues. DNA of the CDR3: TGCGCCAGCAGCTTGAGATTAGGGGACAGCGACCTTAACTATGGCTACACCTTC. This sequence encodes CASSLRLGDSDLNYGYTF.

The gene calls are TRBV5-1 and TRBJ2-2; 8 nucleotides align to TRBD2. Germline V CDR1 and CDR2: SGHRS, YFSETQ. This CDR3 has 16 residues. Trimming took 3 bases from V and 4 from J; bases not matched to a gene: 8. This CDR3 is CASSSLGGGITGELFF. The CDR3 DNA follows: TGCGCCAGCAGCTCCCTCGGGGGGGGCATCACCGGGGAGCTGTTTTTT.